A single TCR beta chain is shown here with its context. Its target is not known. This entry comes from a study of cytomegalovirus exposure and HLA in healthy donors. Both 60 Vbeta primers and 13 Jbeta primers went into the PCR. The repertoire was sequenced with immunoSEQ multiplex PCR; TCRdb's copy has only in-frame clones and lacks some. Among around 92,000 clones, 80% were seen once, and the ten largest hold approximately 2%. Study observations and caveats: Clonal expansion, a later analysis showed, was greater in HLA-associated TCR beta chains than in equally common others. Evidence from a later analysis indicated that most CMV-associated TCR beta chains looked HLA-restricted.

The clonotype originates from a man between 18 and 35 years old in good health and CMV-seronegative. The material sequenced was PBMCs.

The CDR3 sequence is CASSYYGQNTEAFF. For the CDR3, the DNA is TGTGCCAGCAGTTATTATGGACAGAACACTGAAGCTTTCTTT. J is TRBJ1-1 and V is TRBV6-5, with D perhaps matching TRBD1 (5 bases). This CDR3 is 14 amino acids long. Germline assignment: CDR1 MNHEY and CDR2 SVGAGI. V dropped 3 bases and J dropped 1 base, with 9 bases sitting between them.